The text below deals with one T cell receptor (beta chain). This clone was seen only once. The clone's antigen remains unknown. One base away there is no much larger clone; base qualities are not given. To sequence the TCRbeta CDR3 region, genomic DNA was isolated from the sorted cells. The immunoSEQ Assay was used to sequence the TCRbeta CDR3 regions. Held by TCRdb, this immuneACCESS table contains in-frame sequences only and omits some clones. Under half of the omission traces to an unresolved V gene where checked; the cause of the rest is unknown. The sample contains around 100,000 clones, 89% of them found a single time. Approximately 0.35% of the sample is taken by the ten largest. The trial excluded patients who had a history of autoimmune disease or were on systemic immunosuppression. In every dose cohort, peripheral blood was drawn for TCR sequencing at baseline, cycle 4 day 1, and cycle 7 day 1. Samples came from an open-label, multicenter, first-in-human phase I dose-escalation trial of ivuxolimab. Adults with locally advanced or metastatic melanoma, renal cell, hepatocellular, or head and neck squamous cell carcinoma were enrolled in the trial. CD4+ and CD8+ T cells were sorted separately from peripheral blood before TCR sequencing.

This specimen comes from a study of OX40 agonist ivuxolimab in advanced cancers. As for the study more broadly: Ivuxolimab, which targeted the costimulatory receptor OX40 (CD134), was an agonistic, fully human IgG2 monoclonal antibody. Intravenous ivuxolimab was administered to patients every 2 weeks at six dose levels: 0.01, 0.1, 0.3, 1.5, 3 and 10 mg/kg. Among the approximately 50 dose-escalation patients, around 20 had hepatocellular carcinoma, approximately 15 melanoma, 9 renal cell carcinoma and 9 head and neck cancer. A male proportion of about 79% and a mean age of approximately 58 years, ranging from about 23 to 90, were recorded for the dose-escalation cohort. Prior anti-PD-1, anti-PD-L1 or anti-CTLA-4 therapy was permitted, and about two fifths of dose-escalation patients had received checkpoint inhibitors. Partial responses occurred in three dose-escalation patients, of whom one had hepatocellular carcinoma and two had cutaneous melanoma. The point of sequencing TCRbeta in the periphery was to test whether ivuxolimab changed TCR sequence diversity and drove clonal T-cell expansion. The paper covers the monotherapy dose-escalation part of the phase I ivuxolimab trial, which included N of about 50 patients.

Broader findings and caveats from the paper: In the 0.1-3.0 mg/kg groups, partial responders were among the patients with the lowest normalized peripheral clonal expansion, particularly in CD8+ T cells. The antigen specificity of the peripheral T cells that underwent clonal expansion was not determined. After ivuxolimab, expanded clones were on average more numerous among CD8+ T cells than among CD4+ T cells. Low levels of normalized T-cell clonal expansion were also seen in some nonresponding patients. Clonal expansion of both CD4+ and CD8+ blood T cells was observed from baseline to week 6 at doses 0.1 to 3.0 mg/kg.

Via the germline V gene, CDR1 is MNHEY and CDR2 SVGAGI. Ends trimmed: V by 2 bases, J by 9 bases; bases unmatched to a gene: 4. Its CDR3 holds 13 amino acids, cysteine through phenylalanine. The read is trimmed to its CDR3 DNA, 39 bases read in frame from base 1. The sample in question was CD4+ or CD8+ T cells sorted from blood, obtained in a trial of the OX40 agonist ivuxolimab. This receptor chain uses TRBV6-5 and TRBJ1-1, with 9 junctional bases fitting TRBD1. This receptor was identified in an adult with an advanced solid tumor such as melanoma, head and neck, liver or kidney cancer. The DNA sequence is TGTGCCAGCAGTTACCCGGGGACAGGGAAAGCTTTCTTT. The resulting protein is CASSYPGTGKAFF.